Presented here are 32 T cell receptor beta chains from one specimen sequenced in a study of PD-L1 blockade in urothelial cancer. TCRdb's table, derived via immunoSEQ multiplex PCR, lists solely in-frame clones and lacks some. The data contain around 100,000 clones, about 90% of them singletons. Sample: PBMCs, taken around atezolizumab (anti-PD-L1) treatment. The receptors shown here come from a woman older than 75 with urothelial cancer.

The chain combines TRBV27 with TRBJ2-5, with D unclear. V lost 6 bases, J lost 9 bases, and 14 bases lay in between. The CDR3 spans 12 residues. CDR1 is MNHEY, CDR2 SMNVEV, per germline (reference sequence). CDR3 loop: CASSPTTVAQYF. CDR3 DNA: TGTGCCAGCAGCCCTACCACCGTGGCCCAGTACTTC.

The chain uses TRBV6-6 and TRBJ1-1; 7 bases fit TRBD1. The V and J ends lost 8 bases and 4 bases, in that order; junction bases with no gene match: 13. The CDR3 totals 15 residues. Germline values: CDR1 MNHNY, CDR2 SVGAGI (reference sequence). CDR3 nucleotide sequence: TGTGCCAGCGGTACAGGGGTCCGGGTGGGCACTGAAGCTTTCTTT. Its protein is CASGTGVRVGTEAFF.

CDR3 sequence (DNA): TGTGCCAGCAGTGGCGGCGCAGGGGGCGAGCAGTACTTC. It encodes CASSGGAGGEQYF. V usage is TRBV6-4 and J usage is TRBJ2-7; 7 nucleotides line up with TRBD1. Germline lookup yields CDR1 MRHNA and CDR2 SNTAGT. The CDR3 covers 13 residues. With V trimmed by 4 bases and J by 6 bases, 6 bases remained unmatched.

The rearrangement links TRBV4-2 to TRBJ2-7, with D possibly being TRBD1 (6 bases). The CDR3 is 15 amino acids. Between the trimmed V and J ends, which lost 0 bases and 0 bases, there was a span of 9 bases. The germline V gene has CDR1 LGHNA and CDR2 YNFKEQ. This chain's CDR3 is CASSQDRDISYEQYF. The DNA for the CDR3 is TGTGCCAGCAGCCAAGACCGGGACATCTCCTACGAGCAGTACTTC.

The chain is built from TRBV27 and TRBJ2-7, with TRBD2 matching over 9 bases. The germline CDR1 and CDR2 sequences are MNHEY and SMNVEV (reference sequence). Losses at the gene ends were 10 bases for V and 4 bases for J; bases not matched to a gene: 11. CDR3 length: 14 amino acids. CDR3 in amino acids: CATQVLAGPYEQYF. The DNA for the CDR3 is TGTGCCACCCAAGTACTAGCGGGCCCATACGAGCAGTACTTC.

This chain joins TRBV14 and TRBJ2-7; 8 nucleotides match TRBD1. This CDR3 region has 17 residues. Germline V gene lookup returns CDR1 SGHDN and CDR2 FVKESK. Trimming at V came to 4 bases and at J to 3 bases, leaving 14 bases not matched to a gene. The CDR3 DNA follows: TGTGCCAGCAGCCTCCGGGACAGGTACCATACCATCTACGAGCAGTACTTC. It codes for CASSLRDRYHTIYEQYF.

The rearrangement links TRBV7-8 to TRBJ2-3; TRBD1 matches at 10 bases. The J segment lost 1 base and the V segment lost 1 base, leaving 2 bases of the junction unmatched. Germline V gene lookup returns CDR1 SGHVS and CDR2 FQNEAQ. The CDR3 consists of 16 residues. This CDR3 reads CASSLGQGAGTDTQYF. CDR3 in DNA: TGTGCCAGCAGCTTAGGACAGGGGGCGGGCACAGATACGCAGTATTTT.

The rearrangement links TRBV9 to TRBJ2-2; 10 bases agree with TRBD2. Germline trimming cut 0 bases from V and 5 bases from J; bases unmatched to any gene: 7. This CDR3 region has 17 residues. The germline gives CDR1 SGDLS, CDR2 YYNGEE. CDR3 in DNA: TGTGCCAGCAGCGTAGCTGGACTAGCGGTGGGGACCGGGGAGCTGTTTTTT. Amino acids: CASSVAGLAVGTGELFF.

The J gene is TRBJ1-2, the V gene TRBV7-8; 7 bases map to TRBD1. Germline CDR1 SGHVS, CDR2 FQNEAQ. CDR3 size: 15 residues. Losses at the gene ends were 5 bases for V and 4 bases for J; bases not matched to a gene: 10. CDR3 region: CASSPLEGAGYGYTF. In nucleotides, the CDR3 is TGTGCCAGCAGCCCCCTCGAGGGGGCTGGCTATGGCTACACCTTC.

V gene TRBV7-8 combines with J gene TRBJ1-4; D ambiguous. V was shortened by 5 bases and J by 7 bases, with 14 bases between the two germline ends. Germline assignment: CDR1 SGHVS and CDR2 FQNEAQ. The CDR3 extends over 14 amino acids. CDR3 residues: CASSPFRVGEKLFF. The CDR3 nucleotides are TGTGCCAGCAGCCCATTTCGGGTGGGTGAAAAACTGTTTTTT.

The chain joins TRBV2 to TRBJ1-3; TRBD1 is a possible D gene (5 bases). V shed 2 bases and J shed 0 bases, with 8 bases lying between them. In germline, CDR1 is SNHLY, CDR2 FYNNEI. The CDR3 runs to 15 residues. CDR3 residues: CASSEITGSGNTIYF. The CDR3 DNA reads TGTGCCAGCAGTGAAATAACAGGCTCTGGAAACACCATATATTTT.

The CDR3 loop is CASRNSGAQETQYF. The DNA of the CDR3 is TGTGCCAGCAGGAATAGCGGGGCTCAAGAGACCCAGTACTTC. This chain uses TRBV28 with TRBJ2-5; 8 bases fit TRBD2. Germline trimming cut 6 bases from V and 2 bases from J; bases unmatched to any gene: 5. Germline V lookup: CDR1 MDHEN, CDR2 SYDVKM. The CDR3 contains 14 residues.

This clone was seen more than once but under ten times. This chain joins TRBV5-1 and TRBJ2-7; 9 bases match TRBD2. This CDR3 is built from 15 residues. The J segment lost 2 bases and the V segment lost 5 bases, leaving 8 bases of the junction unmatched. The germline gives CDR1 SGHRS, CDR2 YFSETQ. CDR3 nucleotides: TGCGCCAGCAGGTTTGCTAGCGGGACCACCTACGAGCAGTACTTC. This gives the protein CASRFASGTTYEQYF.

A single count supports this clone. The chain recombines TRBV28 with TRBJ1-5, with D tentatively TRBD1 (6 bases). Deletions cut 10 bases from V and 6 bases from J, with 16 bases between. The germline gives CDR1 MDHEN, CDR2 SYDVKM. CDR3 length: 13 residues. The CDR3 coding sequence is TGTGCCACCTACCCCGGGACACCTCAGCCCCAGCATTTT. Translated, it gives CATYPGTPQPQHF.

The chain is built from TRBV11-2 and TRBJ1-2; D remains unclear. Trimming stripped 1 base from V and 0 bases from J, with 12 bases between. The CDR3 is 16 residues long. Germline-derived CDR1 and CDR2 are SGHAT and FQNNGV. The CDR3, as DNA: TGTGCCAGCAGCTTAGGCTCCGGACTTACTAACTATGGCTACACCTTC. Amino acids: CASSLGSGLTNYGYTF.

V usage is TRBV7-3 and J usage is TRBJ2-2, with TRBD2 matching over 7 bases. The CDR3 consists of 17 residues. V shed 0 bases, J shed 7 bases, and the junction held 11 bases outside the gene matches. CDR1 SGHTA and CDR2 FQGTGA come from the germline V gene. CDR3 DNA: TGTGCCAGCAGCTTAACTGTACGGCGGGAGCTGGGCGGGGAGCTGTTTTTT. It is translated as CASSLTVRRELGGELFF.

This chain uses TRBV5-4 with TRBJ2-1; 13 bases map to TRBD2. V dropped 5 bases and J dropped 8; count of bases not matched to a gene: 7. CDR3 length: 15 amino acids. Germline lookup yields CDR1 SGHNT and CDR2 YYREEE (reference sequence). CDR3 protein: CASRPGTSGNHEQFF. CDR3 nucleotide sequence: TGTGCCAGCAGACCTGGGACTAGCGGGAACCATGAGCAGTTCTTC.

This sequence joins TRBV20-1 and TRBJ2-7; D unresolved. With 0 bases removed from V and 6 bases from J, the gap between germline ends came to 6 bases. Germline V lookup: CDR1 DFQATT, CDR2 SNEGSKA (reference sequence). The CDR3 spans 11 residues. The CDR3 region is CSARDVREQYF. As DNA, the CDR3 is TGCAGTGCTAGAGATGTGCGCGAGCAGTACTTC.

The chain uses TRBV5-4 and TRBJ2-3; 7 bases are shared with TRBD2. CDR3 length equals 10 residues. CDR1 SGHNT and CDR2 YYREEE come from the germline V gene (reference sequence). DNA of the CDR3: TGTGCAATGGGGGGGGATACGCAGTATTTT. Translating it yields CAMGGDTQYF.

This clone was detected a few times. The chain joins TRBV7-9 to TRBJ1-2, with unresolved D. Germline loops: CDR1 SEHNR, CDR2 FQNEAQ (reference sequence). The CDR3 spans 13 residues. With 4 bases removed from V and 2 bases from J, the gap between germline ends came to 8 bases. The CDR3: CASSSGGNYGYTF. The CDR3 nucleotides read TGTGCCAGCAGCTCCGGAGGGAACTATGGCTACACCTTC.

The chain carries TRBV5-1 and TRBJ2-3; maybe TRBD2 (7 bases). CDR3 length: 15 residues. The germline CDR1 and CDR2 sequences are SGHRS and YFSETQ. Trimming shortened V by 0 bases and J by 6 bases, and 14 bases separated the two germline ends. Written as DNA, the CDR3 is TGCGCCAGCAGCTTGGACACGGGGGGCCGGGATACGCAGTATTTT. Its translation is CASSLDTGGRDTQYF.

V usage is TRBV2 and J usage is TRBJ2-2; TRBD1 might be the D (5 bases). V was shortened by 5 bases and J by 3 bases, with 10 bases between the two germline ends. The CDR3 is 14 amino acids. The germline V gene has CDR1 SNHLY and CDR2 FYNNEI. CDR3 sequence reads: CASSLTAYTGELFF. In nucleotides, the CDR3 is TGTGCCAGCAGTCTGACAGCCTACACCGGGGAGCTGTTTTTT.

The genes are TRBV29-1 and TRBJ1-4, with TRBD1 matching over 7 bases. Germline V gene sequence: CDR1 SQVTM, CDR2 ANQGSEA. The CDR3 has 14 amino acids. V gave up 3 bases and J gave up 8 bases; unmatched junction bases: 9. CDR3 residues: CSVEDGGGREKLFF. CDR3 bases: TGCAGCGTTGAGGATGGAGGGGGCCGAGAAAAACTGTTTTTT.

This chain links TRBV4-2 with TRBJ2-4; 8 nucleotides align to TRBD2. The CDR3 consists of 17 residues. Unmatched junction bases numbered 5, after V lost 1 base and J lost 0 bases. Germline assignment: CDR1 LGHNA and CDR2 YNFKEQ. The CDR3 spells CASSQGGLAGAKNIQYF. For the CDR3, the DNA is TGTGCCAGCAGCCAAGGAGGGCTAGCGGGAGCCAAAAACATTCAGTACTTC.

This clone was seen once. This rearrangement joins TRBV5-6 to TRBJ2-6; TRBD1 might be the D (6 bases). The CDR3 sequence is 16 residues long. Trimming took 4 bases from V and 0 from J, leaving 11 bases between them. Germline CDR1 reads SGHDT; CDR2 reads YYEEEE. DNA for the CDR3: TGTGCCAGCAGCGAAAAAGGGGGCTCTGGGGCCAACGTCCTGACTTTC. Translating gives CASSEKGGSGANVLTF.

The chain combines TRBV29-1 with TRBJ2-2; tentatively, D is TRBD1 (5 bases). V was pared by 5 bases and J by 5 bases, with 18 bases between. The CDR3 is 15 amino acids. Germline CDR1 reads SQVTM; CDR2 reads ANQGSEA. This CDR3 reads CSVPSRIGVTGELFF. Here the CDR3 DNA reads TGCAGCGTTCCATCTAGAATAGGGGTTACCGGGGAGCTGTTTTTT.

V gene TRBV19 combines with J gene TRBJ2-1; D uncertain. The CDR3 covers 13 residues. Trimming shortened V by 3 bases and J by 4 bases, and 7 bases separated the two germline ends. The V gene's germline CDR1 is LNHDA and CDR2 SQIVND (reference sequence). As DNA, the CDR3 is TGTGCCAGTAGTATGGAACAGTACAATGAGCAGTTCTTC. As protein: CASSMEQYNEQFF.

The genes are TRBV6-5 and TRBJ2-3; 8 bases match TRBD1. V was clipped by 5 bases and J by 7 bases; unmatched bases: 5. The CDR3 length is 13 residues. Germline CDR1 MNHEY, CDR2 SVGAGI. The CDR3 DNA follows: TGTGCCAGCAGTGGATGGACAGGGCATACGCAGTATTTT. Amino acid sequence: CASSGWTGHTQYF.

This clone was counted a single time. The rearrangement joins TRBV10-3 to TRBJ2-5; 7 positions match TRBD1. This CDR3 comprises 15 residues. In germline, CDR1 is ENHRY, CDR2 SYGVKD. Losses at the gene ends were 10 bases for V and 5 bases for J; bases not matched to a gene: 16. The CDR3 here is CATRQGPFSLETQYF. For the CDR3, the DNA is TGTGCCACCCGACAGGGACCATTTTCGTTGGAGACCCAGTACTTC.

V and J are TRBV18 and TRBJ1-1, with D possibly being TRBD1 (6 bases). This CDR3 is built from 16 residues. V gave up 3 bases and J gave up 3 bases, with 17 bases separating them. Germline CDR1 reads KGHSH; CDR2 reads LQKENI. As DNA, the CDR3 is TGTGCCAGCTCACCCATATTGGGGACATCGGACACTGAAGCTTTCTTT. Its protein product is CASSPILGTSDTEAFF.

The V and J genes are TRBV30 and TRBJ1-1; D might be TRBD1 (6 bases). The V gene lost 2 bases and the J gene lost 3 bases, with 10 bases spanning the gap. This CDR3 contains 13 residues. Germline V gives CDR1 GTSNPN, CDR2 SVGIG (reference sequence). The CDR3 bases are TGTGCCTGGAGTCTCACAGGGTACACTGAAGCTTTCTTT. It translates to CAWSLTGYTEAFF.

CDR3 bases: TGTGCCAGTACAGATCTCGGGAGAGGCACCGGGGAGCTGTTTTTT. This codes for CASTDLGRGTGELFF. V is TRBV19 and J is TRBJ2-2; TRBD2 might be the D (6 bases). The V end was cut by 7 bases, the J end by 4 bases, with 16 bases between. Germline loops: CDR1 LNHDA, CDR2 SQIVND (reference sequence). The CDR3 covers 15 residues.